This TCR beta chain was recorded in a study of cytomegalovirus exposure and HLA in healthy donors (dated by TCRdb to about 2017). For context, the study as a whole: According to an earlier analysis of 450 to 650 of the donors, 150 million to 200 million T cells yielded 90 million to 130 million unique TCR beta sequences and 276 Gb of sequence data. Rather than using new phenotypic data, the later analysis identified candidate immune exposures from TCR beta sequences and from how often those sequences occurred across donors. In a later analysis, previously published TCR beta repertoires from more than 500 donors were re-analyzed and high-resolution HLA genotyping was added so that TCR occurrence patterns could be studied. Of the roughly 400 genotyped donors, roughly 76% were placed in the genetic ancestry cluster associated with self-reported Caucasian donors. Genome-wide SNP genotypes for about 60% of the roughly 700 donors were used in a later genetic analysis, which treated that subset as a discovery cohort. To predict cytomegalovirus infection status, the study combined high-throughput TCR immunosequencing, statistical association of individual TCRs with disease status, and machine learning. On average, about 200,000 unique TCR beta nucleotide sequences were sequenced per donor among a few hundred genotyped donors of the cohort, with approximately 18% of those sequences being non-productive. Donor age, sex, ethnicity and CMV serostatus were collected together with the repertoire data. The study profiled the T cell repertoires of 500 to 800 subjects by immunosequencing and related them to cytomegalovirus serostatus. Class I and class II HLA loci were covered by the typing at four-digit resolution. In an earlier analysis of 550 to 700 of the donors, high-throughput TCR beta sequencing was used to judge whether each TCR beta V gene segment behaved as functional or pseudogenic. Every repertoire in the discovery cohort had been generated on one and the same sequencing platform. The study aimed to test whether signatures of past pathogen exposure could be identified by cataloging public T cell receptors. In addition to the first cohort of 666 subjects, a separate validation cohort of under 150 different subjects was used. The number of typed donors differed by locus: roughly 620-630 for A, B, C, DRB1 and DQB1; 522 for DQA1; around 610 for DPA1; and 400 to 480 for DPB1. Roughly 5 DR-DQ haplotypes were handled as single units for association and clustering because linkage in the cohort was strong. An early release covering around 630 HLA-typed donors comprised 250 to 350 gigabases of sequencing data and tens of millions of unique TCR sequences.

What the work shows at the level of the full study, not this receptor alone: According to a later analysis, most CMV-associated TCR beta chains appeared to be HLA-restricted, and the HLA associations seemed to be driven largely by CMV exposure. A few of the identified cytomegalovirus-associated TCR beta chains were confirmed in vitro to be specific for cytomegalovirus antigens. For the cohort, immune exposure information was limited to CMV serostatus. In the study, about 150 TCR beta chains were listed as associated with cytomegalovirus. Some IMGT-functional V segments, including TRBV6-2 and TRBV6-3, could not be told apart with the 87-base-pair reads, so those segments were excluded. In a later analysis, HLA-associated TCR beta chains were found to be more clonally expanded and to have lower generation probabilities than equally common non-associated chains. A later analysis associated some 17,000 TCR beta sequences with specific HLA alleles at a false discovery rate of 0.05. The classifier was reported to diagnose cytomegalovirus status with high specificity and sensitivity in both the original cohort and the validation cohort. A later analysis reported that several top co-occurrence clusters appeared linked to parvovirus B19, influenza, CMV and Epstein-Barr virus. In this cohort, only TCR beta chains were sequenced, and detectable features were limited by the absence of alpha or paired-chain data. In an earlier analysis of 587 of the donors, most TCR beta V segments appeared in productive rearrangements about 87% or about 30% of the time, broadly matching IMGT annotations. In a later genetic analysis, a missense DCLRE1C variant was associated with V-gene and J-gene trimming of TCR beta chains, and the association was replicated in an independent cohort. A further reported finding was that TCR beta sequences accurately predicted the HLA-A and HLA-B alleles for most subjects in the first cohort. Because some donors lacked HLA typing at each locus, the association tests relied only on the typed subset. Roughly uniform sequencing depth across donors was assumed in presence/absence analyses, although this assumption may not hold. It was suggested by the authors that the approach could potentially be generalized to other disease states and immunological phenotypes. Compared with the roughly 700-donor mean, donors in an Asian-associated ancestry cluster had fewer N-insertions in productive TCRs, according to a later genetic analysis. When HLA alleles, especially DR and DQ, strongly co-occurred, attributing TCR associations to individual alleles was difficult. Most TCR sequences were seen in very few donors, while some public TCRs were found in many individuals. In a later analysis, the rate of TCR association differed among HLA loci, with DRB1 alleles having the most associated TCRs and HLA-C alleles having the fewest. A group of highly shared sequence variants was considered likely to be a technical artifact of the sequencing pipeline. Linkage disequilibrium might explain the correlated functional status among segregating V segments, but an unknown experimental factor could not be ruled out. Because counts were too low, approximately 18 rarely observed V segments, including chromosome 9 orphons, were excluded from the earlier analysis of 587 of the donors.

Comment on this clone: Its target antigen remains unknown. No base quality information exists; no much larger clone differs at one position.

The cohort was made up of approximately 670 healthy bone marrow donors. At the time of sampling, every cohort member was nominally healthy, though immune exposures that went unrecorded were likely present. The donor tested CMV seronegative, placing the donor among the 352 seronegative members of the cohort. Each donor provided a peripheral blood sample, and peripheral blood mononuclear cells were used for TCR beta sequencing. Genomic DNA was extracted from the blood cell samples with the Qiagen DNeasy Blood Extraction Kit. The CDR3 sequence holds 16 residues, the cysteine and phenylalanine included. Only the CDR3 DNA is retained, 48 bases long and in frame from the first base. V lost 4 bases and J lost 2 bases; the stretch between them is 16 bases long. From a lookup of the germline V gene, CDR1 and CDR2 are MGHRA and YSYEKL. Library generation was performed with the immunoSEQ multiplex PCR assay. The multiplex PCR relied on a mix of 60 forward primers for TCR Vbeta segments and 13 reverse primers for TCR Jbeta segments. A multiplex PCR assay on genomic DNA amplified the CDR3 region of rearranged TCR beta genes. Amplified TCR beta libraries were sequenced as 87-base-pair reads on the Illumina HiSeq System. On the authors' methods: A later analysis counted tens of millions of unique TCR beta chains across the 700 or so repertoires, and roughly 11 million of these chains were shared by at least two donors. Raw reads were error-corrected and collapsed into unique sequences with a nearest-neighbor algorithm that merged closely related sequences to remove PCR and sequencing errors. V, D and J gene segments were assigned by aligning CDR3 sequences to IMGT reference sequences. Each retained sequence needed at least a six-nucleotide match to both a V gene segment and a J gene segment. A rearrangement counted as productive if the CDR3 had no stop codons and remained in frame with V and J, and every other rearrangement counted as non-productive. Following IMGT convention, CDR3 was defined as the stretch from the second conserved V-encoded cysteine up to the conserved J-encoded phenylalanine. In an earlier analysis of around 570 of the donors, sequences lacking an unambiguous match to a single V gene segment were excluded. In an earlier analysis of 450 to 750 of the donors, a V segment was called functional when productive rearrangements were above 56.7%, and segregating when the standard deviation between donors exceeded 5%. A statistical classification framework was built to diagnose cytomegalovirus status from the catalog of TCR beta chain sequences. In a later analysis, TCR nucleotide sequences were compared against IMGT/GENE-DB human TR gene sequences so that V and J genes could be assigned. The TCRdist pipeline was used in a later analysis to assign CDR3 sequences and most-parsimonious VDJ recombination scenarios. In a later analysis, each TCR beta chain was defined by its CDR3 amino acid sequence together with its V-gene family, and reads without a unique V-gene family were excluded. A later analysis removed 500 to 600 highly shared, low-generation-probability nucleotide sequences to deal with suspected cross-contamination and a sequencing artifact. For each public chain, a later analysis derived a clonal expansion index from normalized ranks of inferred template counts within each repertoire. A later analysis computed generation probabilities with a VDJ recombination model fitted to out-of-frame rearrangements, and checked the results against IGoR. In a later analysis, TCR-TCR, TCR-HLA and TCR-CMV co-occurrence was scored with hypergeometric tests, and a repertoire-size bias correction was applied to TCR pairs. In a later analysis, false discovery rates were estimated by permuting HLA or CMV assignments 20 times. A later analysis grouped co-occurring TCRs with DBSCAN, adding TCRdist sequence similarity when clustering within HLA-allele-positive subsets. Co-occurrence clustering excluded repertoires with fewer than 30,000 or more than 120,000 public chains, plus five with anomalous nucleotide sharing. Not all clones reach the TCRdb copy of this immuneACCESS table, which keeps in-frame sequences only. Checked studies attribute under half of the gap to unresolved V genes and leave the rest unexplained. The DNA was the basis for D and trimming; V, J and clone size are from that table. Present in this sample are about 130,000 clones, roughly 10% of which were seen just once. The top ten clonotypes cover less than 2% of the sample.

The source is a man over 45 in good health and CMV-seronegative. The V and J genes are TRBV4-1 and TRBJ2-3; the D segment could be TRBD1, given 5 matching bases. The sample consisted of PBMCs. The CDR3 corresponds to CASSRPDLGDTDTQYF. The DNA reads TGCGCCAGCAGCCGCCCCGACCTAGGGGACACAGATACGCAGTATTTT.